Listed here are 14 T cell receptor beta chains from one sample, sequenced in a study of human CD8 memory T cell subsets. Libraries of TCR beta chains were produced by 5' RACE (UMI-labeled). From the 5' RACE reads, TCRdb lists one entry per CDR3 protein and no DNA. The sample's table shows 10,000 to 11,000 distinct CDR3 sequences. Sample: CD8+ stem-like memory T cells (TSCM and TCM) sorted from PBMCs. Subset noted: stem-like memory CD8 T cells (TSTEM), CCR7+ PD-1- TIGIT-. The receptors come from a human donor in good health.

The rearrangement links TRBV5-1 to TRBJ2-1; TCRdb reports TRBD1, a call that lacks DNA to check it against. Germline values: CDR1 SGHRS, CDR2 YFSETQ. This CDR3 is 14 amino acids long. The CDR3 protein is CASSSWTGVGEQFF.

The V and J genes are TRBV5-1 and TRBJ2-5; checking the TCRdb D call of TRBD2 is not possible without DNA. CDR3 length equals 15 residues. Per the germline V gene, CDR1 is SGHRS and CDR2 is YFSETQ. The CDR3 spells CASSSVTSGQETQYF.

The chain carries TRBV2 and TRBJ2-7; TCRdb's D gene call, TRBD2, goes unchecked for lack of DNA. CDR1 and CDR2 from the germline V gene are SNHLY and FYNNEI. The CDR3 sequence is 14 residues long. CDR3 protein: CASSGLAGGYEQYF.

This chain uses TRBV5-8 with TRBJ2-1. The CDR3 covers 15 residues. The germline gives CDR1 SGHTS, CDR2 YDEGEE. The CDR3 is CASSLEQFSYNEQFF.

The chain combines TRBV24-1 with TRBJ2-1. Germline CDR1 reads KGHDR; CDR2 reads SFDVKD. The CDR3 has 15 amino acids. The CDR3 loop is CATSDFGGSYNEQFF.

V is TRBV7-6 and J is TRBJ2-7; TCRdb's assignment of TRBD1 cannot be checked, as there is no DNA. This CDR3 region has 14 residues. The germline gives CDR1 SGHVS, CDR2 FNYEAQ. The CDR3: CASSWGGGGYEQYF.

This chain connects TRBV20-1 to TRBJ2-2; TCRdb's assignment of TRBD1 cannot be checked, as there is no DNA. Per germline, CDR1 DFQATT and CDR2 SNEGSKA (reference sequence). This CDR3 contains 16 residues. This CDR3 reads CSASNRDPGGSGELFF.

Measured by frequency, this clonotype is medium-sized. V gene TRBV29-1 combines with J gene TRBJ2-3; the D call from TCRdb, TRBD1, cannot be confirmed without DNA. This CDR3 is built from 16 residues. CDR1 is SQVTM, CDR2 ANQGSEA, per germline. CDR3 sequence: CSVVPLGGEGTDTQYF.

Measured by frequency, this clonotype is medium-sized. The rearrangement uses TRBV25-1 and TRBJ1-1; TCRdb reports TRBD1, a call that lacks DNA to check it against. Per germline, CDR1 MGHDK and CDR2 SYGVNS. The CDR3 is 14 amino acids. CDR3 residues: CASSPGTGLTEAFF.

CDR3 protein: CASSSSGLAGGYQETQYF. The chain has TRBV11-1 and TRBJ2-5; the D call of TRBD2 rests on TCRdb alone, since no DNA is present to check it. The CDR3 spans 18 residues. Per germline, CDR1 SGHAT and CDR2 FQDESV (reference sequence).

The V gene is TRBV7-3, the J gene TRBJ2-1; TCRdb's assignment of TRBD2 cannot be checked, as there is no DNA. Germline CDR1 and CDR2: SGHTA and FQGTGA. The CDR3 has 18 amino acids. CDR3 protein: CASSLKPKSRGDDNEQFF.

The genes are TRBV25-1 and TRBJ1-5; TCRdb outputs TRBD1, but without DNA this stays unchecked. The germline V gene encodes CDR1 MGHDK and CDR2 SYGVNS. The CDR3 is made up of 12 amino acids. The CDR3 protein is CASRTGSQPQHF.

The chain joins TRBV2 to TRBJ2-7; checking the TCRdb D call of TRBD1 is not possible without DNA. This CDR3 is built from 16 residues. CDR1 SNHLY and CDR2 FYNNEI come from the germline V gene. CDR3 in amino acids: CASSGNYETDHYEQYF.

This chain links TRBV10-3 with TRBJ2-7; the D call of TRBD2 rests on TCRdb alone, since no DNA is present to check it. Germline values: CDR1 ENHRY, CDR2 SYGVKD. The CDR3 has 15 residues. CDR3 in amino acids: CAISPTSGRSYEQYF.